A single count supports the clone carrying this T cell receptor beta chain. Its antigen is not identified. Replicate PCRs for sorted subsets used 200 ng DNA; this equaled 25,000 to 35,000 T cell genomes. The repertoire was sequenced with immunoSEQ multiplex PCR; TCRdb's copy has only in-frame clones and lacks some. The table includes about 600,000 clones, approximately 97% detected once. The sample originates from a study of shared clonotypes between healthy human individuals. Overall study results and limits: Represented diversity (both genetic and exposure-history) was limited by the small number of donors.

Looked up from germline, CDR1 is MNHEY and CDR2 is SMNVEV (reference sequence). J lost 1 base, V lost 4 bases, and 3 bases had no gene match. This CDR3 has 14 residues. The TCR comes from a young woman in good health. The sequencing input was naive CD4+ T cells sorted from blood. Subset denoted: CD45RA+ positively selected. The chain uses TRBV27 and TRBJ1-1, with 7 bases identical to TRBD1. The CDR3 sequence is CASSSRTGNTEAFF. The DNA of the CDR3 is TGTGCCAGCAGTTCTCGGACAGGGAACACTGAAGCTTTCTTT.